This T cell receptor (beta chain) came from a study of cytotoxic CD8 clonotypes in ibrutinib-treated CLL (dated by TCRdb to the early 2020s). For the study in its entirety: The cohort included some 14 treatment-naive and 11 to 12 relapsed/refractory patients; roughly 17 were IGHV unmutated. Partial responses were observed in about 24 patients and complete responses in 2; after a median follow-up of roughly 72 months, remission was maintained in approximately 14 patients and progression was observed in approximately 12. Response samples were obtained after a median of about 13 months of treatment, with a range of roughly 6 to 36 months. On average, each sample had approximately 250,000 productive templates and almost 95,000 productive rearrangements. Of the 85 to 95 participants in the trial, about 25 had longitudinal samples available. Cryopreserved peripheral blood mononuclear cells were obtained prior to treatment, at the time of response, and at either disease progression or sustained remission. Patients were still on ibrutinib when every remission and progressive disease sample was collected. General study outcomes and caveats: Sustained-remission and progressing patients did not have matched sampling times, and lymph node repertoires were not examined. At baseline, clonality was higher than in age-matched healthy donors and showed a strong correlation with circulating CD8+ T-cell counts. Public clonotypes were rare and either shrank or stayed stable during treatment, and the rise in clonality at ibrutinib response reflected expansion of private clonotypes. An increase in clonality was observed at ibrutinib response, with clonality remaining stable during sustained remission and falling back toward baseline at progression.

Explained via the paper, the time point label denotes: 20 to 25 months on ibrutinib. For TCR beta library preparation, about 2 micrograms of genomic DNA was extracted from cryopreserved PBMCs. Longitudinal blood samples from CLL patients on ibrutinib monotherapy underwent high-throughput TCR beta sequencing. The patients took part in an open-label, single-center phase 2 trial of ibrutinib monotherapy. About this clone: Its antigen is not yet known. The sample holds no much larger clone one base away, and base qualities are not on file.

Including cysteine and phenylalanine, the CDR3 has 14 amino acids. Here the CDR3 DNA is all that survives: 42 bases in frame from base 1. The junction carries 9 bases between V and J, which are trimmed by 3 bases and 0 bases respectively. The germline V gene specifies SGHRS as CDR1 and YFSETQ as CDR2. On a MiSeq, deep resolution sequencing aimed for a depth between 1 in 1 million and 1 in 200,000 T cells, with each clonotype covered approximately 10x on average. The immunoSEQ hsTCRB Kit was used to generate the TCR beta libraries. As for the original processing: Data were analyzed with ImmunoSEQ Data Assistant and ImmunoSEQ Analyzer, with V, D and J genes assigned per IMGT definitions. Clonality, with values ranging from 0 to 1, was calculated as one minus the normalized Shannon entropy of productive rearrangement frequencies. Only overrepresented clonotypes making up at least 0.05% of each patient's repertoire were included in the public clonotype analysis. Approximately 12 repertoires from age-matched healthy donors, obtained from immuneACCESS, served as clonality controls. Not all clones reach the TCRdb copy of this immuneACCESS table, which keeps in-frame sequences only. Checked studies attribute under half of the gap to unresolved V genes and leave the rest unexplained. D and trimming come from the DNA, and the V and J calls and clone size come from that table. This sample holds approximately 150,000 clones; more than 80% were observed only once. The ten largest clones represent under 5.5% of the sample.

The chain is encoded by TRBV5-1 joined to TRBJ1-2; confidence is insufficient to name the D gene. Sequences were derived from PBMCs, sampled after 24 months of ibrutinib treatment. The source of this sequence is a human donor with chronic lymphocytic leukemia. The CDR3 has the sequence CASSSEFANYGYTF. In nucleotide form, the sequence is TGCGCCAGCAGCTCGGAATTCGCTAACTATGGCTACACCTTC.